The rows below give T cell receptor beta chains drawn from one sample of a study of blood T cells in healthy people across ages. TCRdb re-analysed the 5' RACE reads in MiXCR, keeping a single row per CDR3 protein. The table records approximately 830,000 distinct CDR3 sequences, approximately 59% of them present only once. The specimen was blood. These receptors all stem from a man aged 25 to 45 in good health. The CDR3 runs from the conserved cysteine through the conserved F or W. D genes are given only for firm matches. Clone size, where shown, is once, few, many, or a class for clones that have expanded.

TGTGCCAGCAGGCCGGGACAGAGACTACTATTAGCCAAAAACATTCAGTACTTC | CASRPGQRLLLAKNIQYF | TRBD1 | TRBV6-2/TRBV6-3 | - | TRBJ2-4
TGCGCCAGCAGCCAAGTCAAGTTTACAGACTATGGCTACACCTTC | CASSQVKFTDYGYTF | - | TRBV4-3 | - | TRBJ1-2
TGCAGTGCGGGGGACAACCCAAACTATGGCTACACCTTC | CSAGDNPNYGYTF | - | TRBV20-1 | - | TRBJ1-2
TGTGCCATCAGTGAGTCGATTTCGTGGGGACCCGAGCAGTACTTC | CAISESISWGPEQYF | - | TRBV10-3 | - | TRBJ2-7
TGTGCCAGCAGCGCCCGGGGACAATGGGATACGCAGTATTTT | CASSARGQWDTQYF | - | TRBV9 | - | TRBJ2-3
TGTGCCAGCGTTACATCGGCCTGGGACACCAACTACGAGCAGTACTTC | CASVTSAWDTNYEQYF | - | TRBV28 | - | TRBJ2-7
TGTGCCAGCAGCGCCCGGGACGCTACCGGGGAGCTGTTTTTT | CASSARDATGELFF | - | TRBV3-1 | - | TRBJ2-2
TGTGCCAGCAGCCAAGCGAGCTTGAACACCGGGGAGCTGTTTTTT | CASSQASLNTGELFF | - | TRBV4-2 | - | TRBJ2-2
TGTGCCAGCAGCGTTGAGGGTTCCACAGATACGCAGTATTTT | CASSVEGSTDTQYF | - | TRBV9 | - | TRBJ2-3
TGCGCCAGCAGCTTGGGTCAATCAGTGGAGACCCAGTACTTC | CASSLGQSVETQYF | - | TRBV5-1 | - | TRBJ2-5
TGCAGTGCTATGGGGAGCGACAATCAGCCCCAGCATTTT | CSAMGSDNQPQHF | - | TRBV20-1 | - | TRBJ1-5
TGTGCCAGCAGCTTAGAGCCTAGGCCGGGGGAGCAGTACTTC | CASSLEPRPGEQYF | - | TRBV11-2 | - | TRBJ2-4
TGTGCCAGCAGATTAAGATCCAGGGGTTCCACAGATACGCAGTATTTT | CASRLRSRGSTDTQYF | - | TRBV7-8 | once | TRBJ2-3
TGTGCCAGCAGCACCCTGAACCAGGAGAGTGGCTACACCTTC | CASSTLNQESGYTF | - | TRBV9 | - | TRBJ1-2
TGCAGTGCTAGAAGTCGCGTTTTCTCCTACGAGCAGTACTTC | CSARSRVFSYEQYF | - | TRBV20-1 | - | TRBJ2-7
TGTGCCAGCAGTTTATGGGCAGGGCAGCGGTATGGCTACACCTTC | CASSLWAGQRYGYTF | - | TRBV28 | once | TRBJ1-2
TGCAGTGCTAGAGACCCTGCTCATGAGCAGTTCTTC | CSARDPAHEQFF | - | TRBV20-1 | few | TRBJ2-1
TGTGCCAGCAGCAGAGGTGGGGTCGGCTACACCTTC | CASSRGGVGYTF | - | TRBV7-2 | - | TRBJ1-2
TGTGCCAGCAGTTTTGGGACAGGGGCGGGTGAGCAGTACTTC | CASSFGTGAGEQYF | TRBD1 | TRBV27 | - | TRBJ2-7
TGTGCCAGCAGTTACTCGACGGCAGACTACTATGGCTACACCTTC | CASSYSTADYYGYTF | - | TRBV6-2/TRBV6-3 | - | TRBJ1-2
TGCAGTGCTAAACACCCAGGGAGTCTCTCCTACGAGCAGTACTTC | CSAKHPGSLSYEQYF | - | TRBV20-1 | once | TRBJ2-7
TGTACCGTAGGGACACTCTTGGAAAACATTCAGTACTTC | CTVGTLLENIQYF | - | TRBV15 | - | TRBJ2-4
TGCGCCAGCAGCTTGGCTTTAGCGGGGGCTTACAATGAGCAGTTCTTC | CASSLALAGAYNEQFF | TRBD2 | TRBV5-1 | - | TRBJ2-1
TGTGCCAGCAGCGCCCCGGTCGGGAGGGAGACCCAGTACTTC | CASSAPVGRETQYF | TRBD2 | TRBV7-2 | - | TRBJ2-5
TGTGCCAGCAGTTTCTGGACTACGTACAATGAGCAGTTCTTC | CASSFWTTYNEQFF | - | TRBV27 | - | TRBJ2-1
TGTGCCAGCAGCCAAGCCGGTCAGGAAGGGCAGTACTTC | CASSQAGQEGQYF | - | TRBV6-6 | - | TRBJ2-7
TGTGCCAGCAGCCAAGAGTACGGCTCCTACGAGCAGTACTTC | CASSQEYGSYEQYF | - | TRBV4-2 | - | TRBJ2-7
TGTGCCAGCAGTGCACCGGGACTGACCTTCTTGGAGACCCAGTACTTC | CASSAPGLTFLETQYF | - | TRBV25-1 | - | TRBJ2-5
TGTGCCAGCAGAGCCCCGGACAGGGGGCCCAATGAGCAGTTCTTC | CASRAPDRGPNEQFF | TRBD1 | TRBV6-5 | - | TRBJ2-1
TGTGCCAGCAGCTTAGGGGGCAGAAGCCAAGAGACCCCGTTCTTC | CASSLGGRSQETPFF | - | TRBV7-2 | once | TRBJ2-5
TGTGCCAGCAGCCCTGGCGGGGTTAGCAATCAGCCCCAGCATTTT | CASSPGGVSNQPQHF | - | TRBV7-9 | - | TRBJ1-5
TGCGCCAGCAGCTTTGATGCGGGGGGTTTCACAGATACGCAGTATTTT | CASSFDAGGFTDTQYF | TRBD2 | TRBV5-1 | - | TRBJ2-3
TGTGCCAGCAGCCAAGAAGCAGGGGAAAACAATCAGCCCCAGCATTTT | CASSQEAGENNQPQHF | - | TRBV4-2 | - | TRBJ1-5
TGTGCCATCAGTGAAGGACAGGGGGAAGTCAATCAGCCCCAGCATTTT | CAISEGQGEVNQPQHF | TRBD1 | TRBV10-3 | - | TRBJ1-5
TGTGCCAGCACAAGGCGCAATCAGCCCCAGCATTTT | CASTRRNQPQHF | - | TRBV28 | few | TRBJ1-5
TGTGCCAGCAGCTTAGCCTCAGGGAATAATTCACCCCTCCACTTT | CASSLASGNNSPLHF | - | TRBV7-2 | - | TRBJ1-6
TGTGCCAGCAGCCAAGGGGCCCACACAGATACGCAGTATTTT | CASSQGAHTDTQYF | - | TRBV4-2 | few | TRBJ2-3
TGCAGTGCCCCGACTAGCGGGGGCTTCACCTACGAGCAGTACTTC | CSAPTSGGFTYEQYF | TRBD2 | TRBV20-1 | - | TRBJ2-7
TGCGCCAGCATGGGCAGGGCCCGCACAGATACGCAGTATTTT | CASMGRARTDTQYF | - | TRBV5-1 | - | TRBJ2-3
TGCAGCGTTGTGAGTAGGGGGGAACAGCCCCAGCATTTT | CSVVSRGEQPQHF | - | TRBV29-1 | - | TRBJ1-5
TGTGCCAGCAGCTTAGCTTCCCTAGCGGGGGCCACAGATACGCAGTATTTT | CASSLASLAGATDTQYF | TRBD2 | TRBV7-3 | - | TRBJ2-3
TGTGCCAGCAGCGAGGGGACAGAATATGGCTACACCTTC | CASSEGTEYGYTF | TRBD1 | TRBV5-6 | - | TRBJ1-2
TGTGCCAGCAGCATAGACAGGGCCGAGCAGTACTTC | CASSIDRAEQYF | TRBD1 | TRBV7-2 | many | TRBJ2-7
TGTGCCAGCAGCTTAGCGCGGGCTAGCGGGAACTCCTACGAGCAGTACTTC | CASSLARASGNSYEQYF | TRBD2 | TRBV7-9 | - | TRBJ2-7
TGTGCCAGCAGTGGGACACAGGTCCAGCCCCAGCATTTT | CASSGTQVQPQHF | - | TRBV12-3/TRBV12-4 | - | TRBJ1-5
TGCGCCAGCAGCTTTTTAACAGGTAATCGTCATGAGCAGTTCTTC | CASSFLTGNRHEQFF | - | TRBV5-1 | - | TRBJ2-1
TGTGCCAGCAAGTTTCAGACTACGAACACCGGGGAGCTGTTTTTT | CASKFQTTNTGELFF | - | TRBV2 | - | TRBJ2-2
TGTGCCAGCAGCAGGGGACAGACTAGCTCCTACGAGCAGTACTTC | CASSRGQTSSYEQYF | - | TRBV7-2 | - | TRBJ2-7
TGCAGTGCTAGAGTAGCGGGGGGCTACGAGCAGTACTTC | CSARVAGGYEQYF | TRBD2 | TRBV20-1 | - | TRBJ2-7
TGTGCCAGCAGTTATGGCAATAATTCACCCCTCCACTTT | CASSYGNNSPLHF | - | TRBV6-5 | - | TRBJ1-6
TGTGCCAGCAGTTTATTGGCGGGCCCCCTCACAGATACGCAGTATTTT | CASSLLAGPLTDTQYF | - | TRBV27 | - | TRBJ2-3
TGTGCCAGCAGTTTTCCTCAAGCGGAACAAGCAACTAATGAAAAACTGTTTTTT | CASSFPQAEQATNEKLFF | - | TRBV28 | - | TRBJ1-4